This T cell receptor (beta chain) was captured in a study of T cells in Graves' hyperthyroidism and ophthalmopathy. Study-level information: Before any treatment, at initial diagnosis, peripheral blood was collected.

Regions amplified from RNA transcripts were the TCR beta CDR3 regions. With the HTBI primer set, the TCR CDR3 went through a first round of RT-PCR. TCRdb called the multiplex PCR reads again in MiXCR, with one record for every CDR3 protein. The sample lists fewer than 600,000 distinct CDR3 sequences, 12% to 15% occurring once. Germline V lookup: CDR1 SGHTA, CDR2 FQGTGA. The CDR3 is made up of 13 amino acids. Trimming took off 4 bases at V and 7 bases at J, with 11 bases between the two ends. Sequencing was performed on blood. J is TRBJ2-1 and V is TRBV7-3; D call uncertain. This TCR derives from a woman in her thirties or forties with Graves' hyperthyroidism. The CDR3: CASSSKVENEQFF. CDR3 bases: TGTGCCAGCAGCTCGAAAGTCGAAAATGAGCAGTTCTTC.